This TCR beta chain was sequenced during a study of blood T cell repertoires in COVID-19. Study information: In each case, the material was cDNA or gDNA derived from T cells, B-cell-depleted T cells, or PBMCs.

Germline V gene lookup returns CDR1 SNHLY and CDR2 FYNNEI. V was pared by 0 bases and J by 3 bases, with 11 bases between. The CDR3 spans 15 residues. In the original processing: Scientists estimated how many nucleated cells there were by amplifying reference gene primers. TCRdb's table, derived via immunoSEQ multiplex PCR, lists solely in-frame clones and lacks some. That table is the source of V, J and clone size, and D and trimming were worked out from the DNA. The table lists about 430,000 clones, roughly 88% of them singletons. Those who participated ranged in age from about 18 to 95 years and resided in some 24 US areas. Self-reported history from a screening survey and questionnaire set each donor's cohort.

This TCR was sampled from a woman between 25 and 40 years old with acute COVID-19. J is TRBJ1-1 and V is TRBV2; possibly TRBD1 for D (6 bases). The material sequenced was PBMCs or T cells enriched from blood (not recorded which). CDR3 sequence reads: CASSEAEAGDTEAFF. The CDR3 nucleotides read TGTGCCAGCAGTGAAGCGGAGGCAGGGGACACTGAAGCTTTCTTT.